The rows below give T cell receptor beta chains drawn from one sample of a study of CD8+ T cells in alopecia areata. The data were produced by immunoSEQ multiplex PCR, yet TCRdb's version contains in-frame clones alone and is incomplete. The sample yields 200,000 to 250,000 clones, 50% to 60% seen once. Sequences were derived from CD4+ T cells sorted from blood, sampled at week 0. These receptors all stem from a human donor with alopecia areata. The CDR3 runs from the conserved cysteine through the conserved F or W. Fields, in order: CDR3 protein, CDR3 DNA, clone size, J gene, V gene, D gene. A D gene is named only where the DNA matches it firmly. Expanded clones are given a class, and other clones once, few, many or no size at all.

CAWSVPGRGTQYF,TGTGCCTGGAGTGTACCTGGTCGGGGTACGCAGTATTTT,once,TRBJ2-3,TRBV30,-
CASSSPASTDTQYF,TGTGCCAGCAGCTCCCCAGCTAGCACAGATACGCAGTATTTT,-,TRBJ2-3,TRBV7-2,-
CASSPGTGRNEKLFF,TGCGCCAGCAGCCCCGGGACAGGGCGAAACGAAAAACTGTTTTTT,few,TRBJ1-4,TRBV5-1,TRBD1
CSVGKGGTGANVLTF,TGCAGCGTCGGCAAAGGGGGGACAGGGGCCAACGTCCTGACTTTC,few,TRBJ2-6,TRBV29-1,-
CASKVAAGNEQFF,TGTGCCAGCAAGGTAGCGGCTGGTAATGAGCAGTTCTTC,-,TRBJ2-1,TRBV6-1,-
CASSSLLRGGYEQYF,TGTGCCAGCAGTTCGCTACTCAGGGGGGGCTACGAGCAGTACTTC,-,TRBJ2-7,TRBV28,-
CAISERPIGEQYF,TGTGCCATCAGTGAACGACCTATAGGCGAGCAGTACTTC,-,TRBJ2-7,TRBV10-3,-
CASSVGLDSNQPQHF,TGTGCCAGCAGCGTAGGCCTTGATAGCAATCAGCCCCAGCATTTT,-,TRBJ1-5,TRBV9,-
CASSFTAGASDTQYF,TGTGCCAGCAGTTTTACAGCGGGAGCATCAGATACGCAGTATTTT,-,TRBJ2-3,TRBV28,TRBD2
CASRTGSSYEQYF,TGTGCCAGCAGAACCGGCAGTTCCTACGAGCAGTACTTC,few,TRBJ2-7,TRBV6-5,-
CTSSSAGGRGYNQPQHF,TGTACCAGCAGTTCCGCAGGGGGGCGAGGATACAATCAGCCCCAGCATTTT,-,TRBJ1-5,TRBV27,TRBD1
CASSLDRVSPLHF,TGTGCCAGCAGCTTGGACAGAGTATCACCCCTCCACTTT,-,TRBJ1-6,TRBV7-9,-
CASSVRGGPLNEQFF,TGTGCCAGCAGCGTGCGGGGGGGCCCTCTCAATGAGCAGTTCTTC,-,TRBJ2-1,TRBV9,TRBD2
CASGLPGMFHGYTF,TGTGCTAGTGGTTTGCCCGGGATGTTCCATGGCTACACCTTC,-,TRBJ1-2,TRBV12-5,-
CASSFPGSSRERTGLYNEQFF,TGCGCCAGCAGCTTCCCAGGGTCTTCCCGAGAAAGGACAGGACTATACAATGAGCAGTTCTTC,-,TRBJ2-1,TRBV5-1,-
CASRKRSDTDTQYF,TGCGCCAGCAGAAAGAGAAGCGACACAGATACGCAGTATTTT,few,TRBJ2-3,TRBV5-1,-
CASSLWGSNEQFF,TGTGCCAGCAGCTTATGGGGGAGCAATGAGCAGTTCTTC,few,TRBJ2-1,TRBV7-3,-
CASSPRRGFTGELFF,TGTGCCAGCAGCCCCCGTAGGGGTTTCACCGGGGAGCTGTTTTTT,-,TRBJ2-2,TRBV14,-
CASSSDRGSAEAFF,TGTGCCAGCAGCTCGGACAGGGGATCCGCTGAAGCTTTCTTT,-,TRBJ1-1,TRBV11-1,TRBD1
CASSLDPGLGEQFF,TGCGCCAGCAGCTTGGACCCCGGACTAGGTGAGCAGTTCTTC,-,TRBJ2-1,TRBV5-1,TRBD2
CASSSSGSSNEQFF,TGTGCCAGCAGCTCTAGCGGGAGTAGTAATGAGCAGTTCTTC,-,TRBJ2-1,TRBV7-9,TRBD2
CASSPGQGRMDTQYF,TGTGCCAGCAGCCCGGGACAGGGCAGGATGGATACGCAGTATTTT,-,TRBJ2-3,TRBV7-6,TRBD1
CASRDILAKNIQYF,TGTGCCAGCCGTGATATTCTAGCCAAAAACATTCAGTACTTC,-,TRBJ2-4,TRBV6-5,-
CASSDSSGWTPFGVEQFF,TGTGCCAGCAGTGACAGCTCCGGTTGGACCCCGTTCGGAGTTGAGCAGTTCTTC,-,TRBJ2-1,TRBV6-1,-
CAWSIRLNEKLFF,TGTGCCTGGAGCATCCGACTTAATGAAAAACTGTTTTTT,-,TRBJ1-4,TRBV30,-
CAWSRSDREKLFF,TGTGCCTGGAGTAGAAGCGATCGTGAAAAACTGTTTTTT,-,TRBJ1-4,TRBV30,-
CASSGGTGNDEKLFF,TGCGCCAGCAGTGGGGGAACGGGGAACGATGAAAAACTGTTTTTT,-,TRBJ1-4,TRBV10-2,-
CAWSVQFYGYTF,TGTGCCTGGAGTGTACAGTTCTATGGCTACACCTTC,-,TRBJ1-2,TRBV30,-
CASSFDSRNTEAFF,TGCGCCAGCAGCTTCGACAGCAGAAACACTGAAGCTTTCTTT,once,TRBJ1-1,TRBV5-1,-